This T cell receptor beta chain was documented in a study of blood T cells in healthy people across ages. Overall study findings and caveats: Donor CMV status was unknown, possibly confounding expanded clonotype changes.

PCR was performed a second time for about 7 to 11 cycles using a sample-barcoded 5' primer and a J-beta primer mix. TCRdb reprocessed the 5' RACE reads with MiXCR, giving one entry per CDR3 protein. The profile shows 700,000 or so distinct CDR3 sequences, 22% of them singletons. Those donating, healthy Caucasian individuals from Russia, were aged about 6 to 100. Every donor provided roughly 10 milliliters of peripheral blood. This clonotype was seen more than once but under ten times. Antigen specificity is unknown. Specimen: blood. The TCR sequence derives from a man aged 65 to 79 in good health.

In nucleotides, the CDR3 is TGCAGTGGGGCAAACACTGAAGCTTTCTTT. Protein: CSGANTEAFF. The V gene is TRBV20-1, the J gene TRBJ1-1; D unclear. Trimming stripped 7 bases from V and 2 bases from J, with 5 bases between. Germline CDR1 and CDR2: DFQATT and SNEGSKA (reference sequence). The CDR3 length is 10 residues.